Sequencing of this TCR beta chain was carried out in a study of T cells in Graves' hyperthyroidism and ophthalmopathy. Study-wide results and caveats: A model of 13 V-J features distinguished ophthalmopathy from stable hyperthyroidism. Blood held most thyroid clonotypes expanded above 0.001 frequency.

Regions amplified from RNA transcripts were the TCR beta CDR3 regions. A first-round RT-PCR of the TCR CDR3 used the HTBI primer set. TCRdb recomputed calls from the multiplex PCR reads with MiXCR, one row per CDR3 protein. The table includes 400,000 to 450,000 distinct CDR3 sequences, roughly 14% detected once. Patients were excluded for uncontrolled infection, other autoimmune disease, pregnancy or lactation. PBMCs were sourced from less than 12 ml fresh peripheral blood. The CDR3 loop spans 12 amino acids. Germline V gives CDR1 SQVTM, CDR2 ANQGSEA. V gave up 5 bases and J gave up 4 bases, with 12 bases separating them. At least ten counts were recorded for this clonotype. What it recognizes is unknown.

The material sequenced was blood. This clonotype originated in a young man with Graves' ophthalmopathy. The J gene is TRBJ2-7, the V gene TRBV29-1; a possible D gene is TRBD2 (6 bases). The CDR3 DNA reads as TGCAGCGTTTCGAAGGAGGGATACGAGCAGTACTTC. The encoded protein is CSVSKEGYEQYF.